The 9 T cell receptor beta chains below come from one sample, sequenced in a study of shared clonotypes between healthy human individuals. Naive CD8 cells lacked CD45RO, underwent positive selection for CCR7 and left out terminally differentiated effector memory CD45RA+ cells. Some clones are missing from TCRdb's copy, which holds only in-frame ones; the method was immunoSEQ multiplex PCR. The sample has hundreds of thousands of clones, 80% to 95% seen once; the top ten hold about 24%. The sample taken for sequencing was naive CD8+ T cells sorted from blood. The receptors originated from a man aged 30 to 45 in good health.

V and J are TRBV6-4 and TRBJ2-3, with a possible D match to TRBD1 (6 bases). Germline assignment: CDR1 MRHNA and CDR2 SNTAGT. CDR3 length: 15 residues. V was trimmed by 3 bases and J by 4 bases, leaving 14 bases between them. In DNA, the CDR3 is TGTGCCAGCAGTGAGAGACAGGTACCCCCAGATACGCAGTATTTT. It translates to CASSERQVPPDTQYF.

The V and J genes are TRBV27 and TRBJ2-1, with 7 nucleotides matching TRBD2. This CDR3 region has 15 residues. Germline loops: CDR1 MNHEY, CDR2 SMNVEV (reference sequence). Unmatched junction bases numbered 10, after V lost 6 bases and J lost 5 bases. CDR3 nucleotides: TGTGCCAGCAGCTCTAATAGCGGGCGAAACAATGAGCAGTTCTTC. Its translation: CASSSNSGRNNEQFF.

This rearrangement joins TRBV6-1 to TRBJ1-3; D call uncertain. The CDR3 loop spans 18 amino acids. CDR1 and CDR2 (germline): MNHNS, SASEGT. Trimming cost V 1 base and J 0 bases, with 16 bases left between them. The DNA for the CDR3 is TGTGCCAGCAGTGAAGTTGGTTTAGGGCGGATCTCTGGAAACACCATATATTTT. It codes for CASSEVGLGRISGNTIYF.

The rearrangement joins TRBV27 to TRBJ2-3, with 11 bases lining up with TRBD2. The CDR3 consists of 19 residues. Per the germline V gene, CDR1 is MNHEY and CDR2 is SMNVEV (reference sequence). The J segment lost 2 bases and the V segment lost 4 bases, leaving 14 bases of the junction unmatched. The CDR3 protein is CASSSLAGGEIKHTDTQYF. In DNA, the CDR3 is TGTGCCAGCAGTTCCTTAGCGGGAGGGGAGATCAAGCACACAGATACGCAGTATTTT.

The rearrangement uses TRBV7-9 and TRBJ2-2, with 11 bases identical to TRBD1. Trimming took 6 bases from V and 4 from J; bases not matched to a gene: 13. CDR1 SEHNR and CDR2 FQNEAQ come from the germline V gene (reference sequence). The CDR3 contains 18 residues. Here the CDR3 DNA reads TGTGCCAGCAGTCTCTCGGACAGGGGGCTCGGTCGCACCGGGGAGCTGTTTTTT. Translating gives CASSLSDRGLGRTGELFF.

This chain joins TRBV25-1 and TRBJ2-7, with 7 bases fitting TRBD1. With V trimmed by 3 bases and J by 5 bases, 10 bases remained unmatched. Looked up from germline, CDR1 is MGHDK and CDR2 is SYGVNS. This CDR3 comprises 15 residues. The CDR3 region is CASSEGTTGLHEQYF. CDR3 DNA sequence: TGTGCCAGCAGTGAGGGCACGACAGGGCTACACGAGCAGTACTTC.

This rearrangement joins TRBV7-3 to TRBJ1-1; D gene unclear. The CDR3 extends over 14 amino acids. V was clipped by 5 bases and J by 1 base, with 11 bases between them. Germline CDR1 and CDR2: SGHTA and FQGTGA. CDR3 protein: CASSPDGGNTEAFF. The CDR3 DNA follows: TGTGCCAGCAGCCCCGACGGAGGGAACACTGAAGCTTTCTTT.

In nucleotides, the CDR3 is TGTGCCAGCAGTTTACATCCGGGACACTTTGGCTACACCTTC. Translated: CASSLHPGHFGYTF. The chain carries TRBV27 and TRBJ1-2; TRBD1 might be the D (6 bases). CDR1 and CDR2 from the germline V gene are MNHEY and SMNVEV (reference sequence). The CDR3 is made up of 14 amino acids. The V and J ends lost 2 bases and 7 bases respectively, with 14 bases between them.

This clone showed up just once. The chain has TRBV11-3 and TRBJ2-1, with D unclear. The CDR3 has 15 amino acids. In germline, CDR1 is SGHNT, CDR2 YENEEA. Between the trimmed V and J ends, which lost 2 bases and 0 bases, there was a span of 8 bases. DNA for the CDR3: TGTGCCAGCAGCTTAAGCGATAGCTCCTACAATGAGCAGTTCTTC. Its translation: CASSLSDSSYNEQFF.